The entry below gives a single TCR beta chain sequence along with its context. What it recognizes is unknown. The data originate from a study of shared clonotypes between healthy human individuals. Study as a whole: The plates for each donor numbered three CD4 naive, three CD4 memory, two CD8 naive and one CD8 memory.

Overall study findings and caveats: Sampling was confined to blood; repertoires within tissues likely differ. Non-shared clonotypes had lower generation probabilities than clonotypes shared by all four sorted-subset donors.

This CDR3 is built from 14 residues. V dropped 6 bases and J dropped 4 bases, with 13 bases sitting between them. Per the germline V gene, CDR1 is SGHAT and CDR2 is FQNNGV. The genomic DNA of each subset was split evenly across several immunoSEQ plates. Using immunoSEQ multiplex PCR, the repertoire was profiled, and TCRdb retains in-frame clones only, with some absent. The table records some 300,000 clones, about 70% of them present only once. This clonotype was obtained from a man under 40 in good health. This chain connects TRBV11-2 to TRBJ2-1, with D possibly TRBD1 on 6 matching bases. Sequencing input: memory CD4+ T cells sorted from blood. Subset here: CD45RA-negative fraction. The CDR3 DNA sequence: TGTGCCAGCAGGGCAATACAGGGTTACAATGAGCAGTTCTTC. This codes for CASRAIQGYNEQFF.